These 8 T cell receptor beta chains were all obtained from the same sample, sequenced in a study of cytomegalovirus exposure and HLA in healthy donors. Both 60 Vbeta primers and 13 Jbeta primers went into the PCR. Assay used: immunoSEQ multiplex PCR; TCRdb lists only in-frame clones, some missing. The table lists 90,000 to 110,000 clones, under 85% of them singletons. Sequencing input: PBMCs. Every receptor here comes from a woman aged 50 to 65 in good health and CMV-seropositive.

Of note for this clone: One end of the junction does not line up with germline, which may come from a read error. The V gene is TRBV9, the J gene TRBJ2-1, with 14 bases fitting TRBD2. The CDR3 spans 16 residues. CDR1 is SGDLS, CDR2 YYNGEE, per germline. CDR3 sequence (DNA): TGTGCCAGCAGCGCCTACGGACTAGCGGGGGGCAATAAGCAGTTCTTC. Translation gives CASSAYGLAGGNKQFF.

The chain recombines TRBV19 with TRBJ1-4, with a weak D call TRBD1 (6 bases). Trimming removed 3 bases from V and 4 bases from J, with 9 bases in between. This CDR3 is 14 amino acids long. CDR1 LNHDA and CDR2 SQIVND come from the germline V gene (reference sequence). This CDR3 is CASSIDRNNEKLFF. In DNA form, the CDR3 reads TGTGCCAGTAGTATCGACAGGAATAATGAAAAACTGTTTTTT.

The chain links TRBV9 to TRBJ2-7, with 10 bases identical to TRBD2. J was trimmed by 6 bases and V by 4 bases; bases with no gene match: 7. This CDR3 contains 14 residues. In germline, CDR1 is SGDLS, CDR2 YYNGEE. The CDR3 coding sequence is TGTGCCAGCAGCTTTCTAGCGGGAGCGGGCGAGCAGTACTTC. It is translated as CASSFLAGAGEQYF.

This chain links TRBV7-3 with TRBJ2-7; 8 bases are a match to TRBD2. The CDR3 spans 15 residues. The V segment lost 5 bases and the J segment 4 bases; nucleotides outside the gene matches: 10. Germline V lookup: CDR1 SGHTA, CDR2 FQGTGA. The CDR3 loop reads CASSPRAASGYEQYF. The DNA for the CDR3 is TGTGCCAGCAGCCCACGGGCGGCTAGCGGGTACGAGCAGTACTTC.

This chain connects TRBV19 to TRBJ1-1; 8 bases are a match to TRBD1. The CDR3 consists of 15 residues. V shed 8 bases, J shed 3 bases, and the junction held 11 bases outside the gene matches. From germline, CDR1 is LNHDA and CDR2 SQIVND (reference sequence). The DNA for the CDR3 is TGTGCCAGTCAGAGGACAGGGAGGAGGCACACTGAAGCTTTCTTT. Translation: CASQRTGRRHTEAFF.

The chain joins TRBV29-1 to TRBJ2-7, with TRBD2 matching over 7 bases. The CDR3 extends over 14 amino acids. Germline CDR1 and CDR2: SQVTM and ANQGSEA. V lost 0 bases to trimming and J lost 3 bases; unmatched junction nucleotides: 5. The CDR3 DNA reads as TGCAGCGTTGAAGATGTTTCTAGCGGCTACGAGCAGTACTTC. Residues: CSVEDVSSGYEQYF.

About this clone itself: Its ends do not fully match the called genes, so a read error is possible. V and J are TRBV2 and TRBJ2-7; D call uncertain. CDR3 length: 12 residues. Germline V gene sequence: CDR1 SNHLY, CDR2 FYNNEI. The chain's CDR3 is CASSEQAYGQYF. The CDR3 DNA reads TGTGCCAGCAGTGAACAGGCCTACGGGCAGTACTTC.

This clone was seen more than once but under ten times. This chain joins TRBV5-6 and TRBJ2-1, with TRBD2 matching 7 bases. Trimming took 2 bases from V and 5 from J; bases not matched to a gene: 10. CDR1 SGHDT and CDR2 YYEEEE come from the germline V gene. There are 16 residues in the CDR3. The chain's CDR3 is CASSFLGRERHNEQFF. CDR3 coding DNA: TGTGCCAGCAGCTTCTTAGGGCGGGAGAGGCACAATGAGCAGTTCTTC.